This T cell receptor (beta chain) was recorded in a study of blood T cell repertoires in COVID-19. Study-level information: The United States, Italy and Spain provided the acute and convalescent COVID-19 samples.

Participant age was about 18 to 100 years, and participants resided in 20 to 30 US areas. Assignments of participants to cohorts depended upon their own reported clinical history. Assay: immunoSEQ multiplex PCR; the TCRdb copy retains only in-frame clones and omits some. The sample contains about 180,000 clones, roughly 90% of which appear only once. Germline lookup yields CDR1 SGHRS and CDR2 YFSETQ. V was clipped by 5 bases and J by 4 bases, with 16 bases between them. The CDR3 totals 16 residues. V usage is TRBV5-1 and J usage is TRBJ1-6; D might be TRBD1 (6 bases). The specimen was PBMCs or T cells enriched from blood (not recorded which). The receptor comes from a human donor with acute COVID-19. The donor label of this sample is uncertain. This CDR3 reads CASSSSGTMYNSPLHF. In nucleotides, the CDR3 is TGCGCCAGCAGTTCCTCCGGGACAATGTATAATTCACCCCTCCACTTT.